This is a list of T cell receptor beta chains from one sample in a study of T cells in Graves' hyperthyroidism and ophthalmopathy. TCRdb called the multiplex PCR reads again in MiXCR, with one record for every CDR3 protein. The sample consists of some 580,000 distinct CDR3 sequences, more than 15% of them appearing once. Sequencing used blood. The receptor source for this set is a woman aged 40 to 55 with Graves' ophthalmopathy. CDR3s include the opening cysteine and the closing phenylalanine or tryptophan. The D gene is left open where the match is weak. Only part of the rows carry a size: once, few, many, or a class if the clone is expanded.

cdr3_nt | cdr3_aa | clone_size | v_call | d_call | j_call
TGTGCCAGCAGCTTAACGCGGATCGGGCACAATGAGCAGTTCTTC | CASSLTRIGHNEQFF | . | TRBV7-3 | . | TRBJ2-1
TGTGCCAGCAGTGCAAGGGGACCCGGGGAGCTGTTTTTT | CASSARGPGELFF | . | TRBV12-3/TRBV12-4 | . | TRBJ2-2
TGTGCCAGCAGTTTTATCGCTAGCGGGAGGGATACGCAGTATTTT | CASSFIASGRDTQYF | . | TRBV12-3/TRBV12-4 | TRBD2 | TRBJ2-3
TGTGCCAGCAGCTGGACAGGGGATAGTGAGCAGTACTTC | CASSWTGDSEQYF | many | TRBV7-9 | TRBD1 | TRBJ2-7
TGCAGTGCTAGAGGACTAGCGGGCCTCTCCTACGAGCAGTACTTC | CSARGLAGLSYEQYF | many | TRBV20-1 | TRBD2 | TRBJ2-7
TGTGCCAGCAGCCCCCAGCGGGGCGGGACAGATACGCAGTATTTT | CASSPQRGGTDTQYF | few | TRBV7-8 | TRBD2 | TRBJ2-3
TGTGCCAGCTCAGGGTACGCCGGGACAGGGAGAAGGAGCACTGAAGCTTTCTTT | CASSGYAGTGRRSTEAFF | . | TRBV27 | TRBD1 | TRBJ1-1
TGTGCCAGCAGTAATCCCGGGCAAAATGAGCAGTTCTTC | CASSNPGQNEQFF | many | TRBV6-1 | . | TRBJ2-1
TGTGCCTGGAACCACTATAGCAATCAGCCCCAGCATTTT | CAWNHYSNQPQHF | many | TRBV30 | . | TRBJ1-5
TGTGCCAGCAGTTACTCGGCGGGGGCGCGGGGCTACACCTTC | CASSYSAGARGYTF | many | TRBV6-5 | . | TRBJ1-2
TGCAGTGCTAGTAGGGACGGTAATGAAAAACTGTTTTTT | CSASRDGNEKLFF | many | TRBV20-1 | . | TRBJ1-4
TGTGCCAGCAAGGGCGGGAGTTACGAACAGTACTTC | CASKGGSYEQYF | . | TRBV28 | TRBD2 | TRBJ2-7
TGTGCCATCAGTGAGTCGGGTAGTCAGCCCCAGCATTTT | CAISESGSQPQHF | . | TRBV10-3 | . | TRBJ1-5
TGTGCCAGCAGCCCAACCGGGACTACCTACAATGAGCAGTTCTTC | CASSPTGTTYNEQFF | many | TRBV7-2 | TRBD2 | TRBJ2-1
TGTGCCAGCAGCTTGGGACTAGCGGGTTCATACAATGAGCAGTTCTTC | CASSLGLAGSYNEQFF | many | TRBV5-1 | TRBD2 | TRBJ2-1
TGTGCCATCAGTGACCCAGGGGGCCCGAGCACAGATACGCAGTATTTT | CAISDPGGPSTDTQYF | few | TRBV10-3 | TRBD1 | TRBJ2-3
TGTGCCAGCAGCATACAGGGGTACGAGCAGTACTTC | CASSIQGYEQYF | many | TRBV7-9 | TRBD1 | TRBJ2-7
TGCGCCAGCAGGTGTCTAGCGGGAGAGGGGGTTTGCACAGATACGCAGTATTTT | CASRCLAGEGVCTDTQYF | . | TRBV10-2 | TRBD2 | TRBJ2-3
TGCGCCAGCAGCATACCCCCGGGTATGCCCTCCTACAATGAGCAGTTCTTC | CASSIPPGMPSYNEQFF | few | TRBV5-1 | . | TRBJ2-1
TGCGCCAGCAGCTTGGTATCGACGAATTCACCCCTCCACTTT | CASSLVSTNSPLHF | . | TRBV5-1 | . | TRBJ1-6
TGTGCCAGCAGTTGGTCCGGGACAGGGGTAATCGGGGAGCTGTTTTTT | CASSWSGTGVIGELFF | many | TRBV27 | TRBD1 | TRBJ2-2
TGCAGTGCCACGACACCGAACACTGAAGCTTTCTTT | CSATTPNTEAFF | . | TRBV20-1 | . | TRBJ1-1
TGTGCCAGCAGCCAGGGACTCCTAGCGGGGGAGTACACAGATACGCAGTATTTT | CASSQGLLAGEYTDTQYF | few | TRBV3-1 | TRBD2 | TRBJ2-3
TGTGCCAGCAGCTCGGACCTATGGGGAGAAAAACTGTTTTTT | CASSSDLWGEKLFF | few | TRBV7-9 | . | TRBJ1-4
TGTGCCAGTAGTTCCCCTAGCGTTCCAGAGACCCAGTACTTC | CASSSPSVPETQYF | . | TRBV19 | . | TRBJ2-5
TGTGCCATCAGTGAAAGGGGGGATGGCACTGAAGCTTTCTTT | CAISERGDGTEAFF | few | TRBV10-3 | . | TRBJ1-1
TGTGCCAGCAGCCCGGGACAGGCTCTCCAAGAGACCCAGTACTTC | CASSPGQALQETQYF | . | TRBV6-2/TRBV6-3 | TRBD1 | TRBJ2-5
TGTGCCAGCTCACCACCAAAGAACGCCGGGGAGCTGTTTTTT | CASSPPKNAGELFF | . | TRBV18 | . | TRBJ2-2
TGTGCCAGCAGTGACATACAGGGAGGTGGGACTGAAGCTTTCTTT | CASSDIQGGGTEAFF | many | TRBV12-3/TRBV12-4 | . | TRBJ1-1
TGCAGCGTGGGACCGGGCCTCAAGGTGGATACGCAGTATTTT | CSVGPGLKVDTQYF | many | TRBV29-1 | . | TRBJ2-3
TGCGCCAGCAGCTGGACTAGCGGGAGAGGATTCAATGAGCAGTTCTTC | CASSWTSGRGFNEQFF | many | TRBV5-1 | TRBD2 | TRBJ2-1
TGTGCCAGCAGCCCTCCTCTGCCTGAGCAGTTCTTC | CASSPPLPEQFF | . | TRBV7-2 | . | TRBJ2-1
TGTGCCAGCAGGGGTAACTACCCAGATACGCAGTATTTT | CASRGNYPDTQYF | many | TRBV14 | . | TRBJ2-3
TGCGCCAGCAGCCTAGGACAGGGGGTTGGCAATGAGCAGTTCTTC | CASSLGQGVGNEQFF | few | TRBV4-1 | TRBD1 | TRBJ2-1
TGTGCCAGCAGTTTGAAGGGGGCTCGGGAGCAGTACTTC | CASSLKGAREQYF | many | TRBV27 | TRBD1 | TRBJ2-7
TGTGCCAGCCACGGGGAAGGCTATGGCTACACCTTC | CASHGEGYGYTF | . | TRBV6-1 | . | TRBJ1-2
TGCAGTGCTAGAGAACCCGGACAGGGTAATTCACCCCTCCACTTT | CSAREPGQGNSPLHF | few | TRBV20-1 | TRBD1 | TRBJ1-6
TGTGCCATCAGGAGGGACCGCATCGGAGTTTTTACCTCTGGGGCCAACGTCCTGACTTTC | CAIRRDRIGVFTSGANVLTF | few | TRBV10-3 | . | TRBJ2-6
TGTGCCATCAGTGAAGGAGCGGGGTCCCTCACCGGGGAGCTGTTTTTT | CAISEGAGSLTGELFF | few | TRBV10-3 | TRBD2 | TRBJ2-2
TGTGCCAGCAGTTCCGGGGCACGCACCGGGGAGCTGTTTTTT | CASSSGARTGELFF | . | TRBV2 | . | TRBJ2-2
TGTGCCAGCAGTTTAAAACCGGGACTTCACACTGAAGCTTTCTTT | CASSLKPGLHTEAFF | few | TRBV27 | . | TRBJ1-1
TGCAGCGTTGGGGTTCCGAGTCTGGATACGCAGTATTTT | CSVGVPSLDTQYF | . | TRBV29-1 | . | TRBJ2-3
TGTGCCAGCAGCTTAACCGGACTAGTCCAAGAGACCCAGTACTTC | CASSLTGLVQETQYF | many | TRBV7-3 | TRBD2 | TRBJ2-5
TGTGCCAGCAGCTACGACCCAGGTGGGGGCTACACCTTC | CASSYDPGGGYTF | . | TRBV28 | . | TRBJ1-2
TGTGCCAGCAGGGGCTGGACTAGCGGCCCCACCGGGGAGCTGTTTTTT | CASRGWTSGPTGELFF | few | TRBV5-4 | TRBD2 | TRBJ2-2
TGCAGTGCTAGAGGCGGGGGTTCCTACAATGAGCAGTTCTTC | CSARGGGSYNEQFF | few | TRBV20-1 | TRBD2 | TRBJ2-1
TGTGCCAGCAGTGAAGGCCCAGTTCAGTTGGCCCACGAGCAGTACTTC | CASSEGPVQLAHEQYF | many | TRBV2 | . | TRBJ2-7
TGTGCCATCAGGGACCAAAATGGCGCTAGCGGGAACACCGGGGAGCTGTTTTTT | CAIRDQNGASGNTGELFF | once | TRBV10-3 | TRBD2 | TRBJ2-2
TGTGCCAGCAGCGTAGGGGCGGGGGGGGATGAAAAACTGTTTTTT | CASSVGAGGDEKLFF | . | TRBV9 | . | TRBJ1-4